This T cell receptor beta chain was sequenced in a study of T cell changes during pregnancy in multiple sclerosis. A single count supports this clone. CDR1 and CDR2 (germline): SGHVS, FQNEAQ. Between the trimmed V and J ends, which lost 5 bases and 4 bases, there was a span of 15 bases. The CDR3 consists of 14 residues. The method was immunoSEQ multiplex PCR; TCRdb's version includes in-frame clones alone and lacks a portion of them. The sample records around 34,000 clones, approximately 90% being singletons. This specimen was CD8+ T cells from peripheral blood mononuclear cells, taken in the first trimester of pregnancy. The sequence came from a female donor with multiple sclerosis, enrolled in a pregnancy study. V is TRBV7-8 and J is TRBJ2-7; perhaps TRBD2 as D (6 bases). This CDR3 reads CASSPRGTEYEQYF. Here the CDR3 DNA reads TGTGCCAGCAGCCCCCGCGGGACCGAATACGAGCAGTACTTC. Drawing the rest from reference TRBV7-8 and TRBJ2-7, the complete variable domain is GAGVSQSPRYKVAKRGQDVALRCDPISGHVSLFWYQQALGQGPEFLTYFQNEAQLDKSGLPSDRFFAERPEGSVSTLKIQRTQQEDSAVYLCASSPRGTEYEQYFGPGTRLTVT.